A single sample gave rise to the 24 T cell receptor beta chains below, sequenced in a study of T-cell reconstitution after alpha-beta-depleted transplantation in children. Unique molecular identifiers tagged the TCRbeta library. Each CDR3 protein is one row after TCRdb ran MiXCR on the PCR reads. Of about 410,000 distinct CDR3 sequences detected, 20% appear once; the ten largest clones hold 3.8%. The source material was PBMCs from the stem cell graft donor, sampled from the stem cell graft. The origin of the receptors is a human donor who donated a stem cell graft to a child with acute myeloid leukemia.

This clonotype has at least ten counts. The V and J genes are TRBV29-1 and TRBJ2-7, with a tentative D call TRBD2 (6 bases). Germline V CDR1 and CDR2: SQVTM, ANQGSEA. The ends were cut back, 7 bases at V and 4 bases at J, with 17 bases in the middle. This CDR3 spans 13 amino acids. The CDR3 DNA reads TGCAGCGCCAGTGGAGGGGTCCAATACGAGCAGTACTTC. As protein: CSASGGVQYEQYF.

The rearrangement joins TRBV7-9 to TRBJ2-3; 13 bases agree with TRBD2. The CDR3 has 17 residues. V shed 5 bases, J shed 4 bases, and the junction held 9 bases outside the gene matches. Germline V gives CDR1 SEHNR, CDR2 FQNEAQ (reference sequence). The CDR3 region is CASSPRTSGSRADTQYF. Here the CDR3 DNA reads TGTGCCAGCAGCCCCCGGACTAGCGGGAGTAGGGCAGATACGCAGTATTTT.

This chain uses TRBV27 with TRBJ2-1; D is possibly TRBD2 (5 bases). The CDR3 is 16 amino acids. Germline V gene data show CDR1 as MNHEY and CDR2 as SMNVEV (reference sequence). Trimming cost V 1 base and J 0 bases, with 10 bases left between them. CDR3 coding DNA: TGTGCCAGCAGTTTATGGAGTGGGAGCTCCTACAATGAGCAGTTCTTC. Its translation: CASSLWSGSSYNEQFF.

This chain joins TRBV12-3 or TRBV12-4 and TRBJ1-5; 7 bases are a match to TRBD1. Unmatched junction bases numbered 4, after V lost 5 bases and J lost 3 bases. This CDR3 comprises 14 residues. The DNA of the CDR3 is TGTGCCAGCAGTGACAGGGACCACAATCAGCCCCAGCATTTT. Translated, it gives CASSDRDHNQPQHF.

This clonotype was recorded at least ten times. The chain joins TRBV20-1 to TRBJ1-1; maybe TRBD1 (6 bases). The CDR3 loop spans 14 amino acids. The V end lost 0 bases, the J end lost 2 bases, and 10 bases lay between the germline ends. The V gene's germline CDR1 is DFQATT and CDR2 SNEGSKA (reference sequence). The CDR3 DNA is TGCAGTGCTAGAGATGGACAGTTCAACACTGAAGCTTTCTTT. Translation: CSARDGQFNTEAFF.

The CDR3 DNA reads TGTGCCAGCAGCCCCATGTGGGCTAGCGGGAGCCTCTACAATGAGCAGTTCTTC. Translated, it gives CASSPMWASGSLYNEQFF. V usage is TRBV13 and J usage is TRBJ2-1; 10 positions match TRBD2. Trimming at V came to 5 bases and at J to 3 bases, leaving 13 bases not matched to a gene. The CDR3 is 18 residues long. CDR1 and CDR2 from the germline V gene are PRHDT and FYEKMQ (reference sequence).

The chain combines TRBV4-2 with TRBJ2-2; D perhaps matches TRBD2 (5 bases). This CDR3 has 19 residues. The germline V gene encodes CDR1 LGHNA and CDR2 YNFKEQ. With 4 bases removed from V and 1 base from J, the gap between germline ends came to 22 bases. The CDR3 loop reads CASSPLVSRVEWNTGELFF. The CDR3 nucleotides read TGTGCCAGCAGCCCTCTCGTGTCGAGGGTCGAATGGAACACCGGGGAGCTGTTTTTT.

This clonotype was detected only once. The gene calls are TRBV2 and TRBJ2-1; D may be TRBD2 (6 bases). V was trimmed by 5 bases and J by 2 bases, leaving 13 bases between them. CDR1 is SNHLY, CDR2 FYNNEI, per germline. The CDR3 has 15 amino acids. The CDR3 protein is CASSNSGLAYNEQFF. The CDR3 DNA reads TGTGCCAGCAGTAATAGCGGCCTAGCCTACAATGAGCAGTTCTTC.

The chain carries TRBV28 and TRBJ2-7, with D possibly being TRBD1 (5 bases). V lost 5 bases and J lost 10, with 18 bases in between. The CDR3 is made up of 13 amino acids. CDR1 and CDR2 (germline): MDHEN, SYDVKM. CDR3 DNA: TGTGCCAGCAGTGAGGAGCAGGGTGGGAAACAGTACTTC. Translation: CASSEEQGGKQYF.

This clonotype was counted between two and nine times. One junction end does not reproduce the germline sequence, and a read error may be involved. The chain combines TRBV12-3 or TRBV12-4 with TRBJ2-3, with D possibly TRBD1 on 6 matching bases. The CDR3 totals 16 residues. CDR3 amino acids: CTSSLDQGPGTDTQYF. Here the CDR3 DNA reads TGTACCAGCAGCCTAGACCAGGGGCCGGGCACAGATACGCAGTATTTT.

This clonotype appeared a few times. The V and J genes are TRBV11-2 and TRBJ2-1; no reliable D call. With 3 bases removed from V and 4 bases from J, the gap between germline ends came to 10 bases. This CDR3 is built from 14 residues. Germline V gives CDR1 SGHAT, CDR2 FQNNGV. This CDR3 reads CASSFLISYNEQFF. The CDR3, as DNA: TGTGCCAGCAGCTTCTTGATCAGTTACAATGAGCAGTTCTTC. Full variable domain (remainder filled in from reference TRBV11-2 and TRBJ2-1): EAGVAQSPRYKIIEKRQSVAFWCNPISGHATLYWYQQILGQGPKLLIQFQNNGVVDDSQLPKDRFSAERLKGVDSTLKIQPAKLEDSAVYLCASSFLISYNEQFFGPGTRLTVL.

This chain connects TRBV7-9 to TRBJ2-2, with 9 bases aligning to TRBD1. This CDR3 comprises 16 residues. Unmatched junction bases numbered 10, after V lost 5 bases and J lost 6 bases. CDR1 and CDR2 (germline): SEHNR, FQNEAQ (reference sequence). DNA for the CDR3: TGTGCCAGCAGCCCACCGTGGACAGGGGCCGCCGGGGAGCTGTTTTTT. It codes for CASSPPWTGAAGELFF.

Turning to this clonotype: A clone one base away is much larger, so this may be a read error. V and J are TRBV20-1 and TRBJ2-7, with TRBD2 as a possible D gene (5 bases). Germline lookup yields CDR1 DFQATT and CDR2 SNEGSKA (reference sequence). This CDR3 is 14 amino acids long. CDR3 DNA sequence: TGCAGTGCTTATAGCGTACGTAGCTCCTGCGAGCAGTACTTC. Translation: CSAYSVRSSCEQYF.

This clonotype was recorded a few times. V is TRBV12-3 or TRBV12-4 and J is TRBJ2-5, with TRBD1 matching over 8 bases. This CDR3 region has 18 residues. With V trimmed by 6 bases and J by 1 base, 16 bases remained unmatched. As DNA, the CDR3 is TGTGCCAGCAGACGCCGGGACAGGTCTCTAAAGGGCCAAGAGACCCAGTACTTC. It is translated as CASRRRDRSLKGQETQYF.

The chain combines TRBV20-1 with TRBJ2-6; D gene ambiguous. Trimming took 7 bases from V and 0 from J, leaving 10 bases between them. Germline loops: CDR1 DFQATT, CDR2 SNEGSKA (reference sequence). The CDR3 has 14 residues. CDR3 DNA: TGCAGTGTCCGGGTTCGCTCTGGGGCCAACGTCCTGACTTTC. This encodes CSVRVRSGANVLTF.

In nucleotides, the CDR3 is TGTGCCAGCAGTTTACTCTCTTTGACTAGCGGGAATCACAATGAGCAGTTCTTC. Protein sequence: CASSLLSLTSGNHNEQFF. The gene calls are TRBV12-3 or TRBV12-4 and TRBJ2-1; TRBD2 matches at 11 bases. The junction had 11 bases not matched to a gene; V was cut back by 2 bases and J by 5 bases. CDR3 size: 18 residues.

This chain connects TRBV20-1 to TRBJ2-1, with 9 bases matching TRBD1. J lost 6 bases, V lost 2 bases, and 8 bases had no gene match. The CDR3 spans 15 residues. The germline gives CDR1 DFQATT, CDR2 SNEGSKA (reference sequence). CDR3 protein: CSARPPGQGSNEQFF. The CDR3 region has the DNA TGCAGTGCTAGACCCCCGGGACAGGGTAGCAATGAGCAGTTCTTC.

This clonotype was seen repeatedly, ten times or more. The chain links TRBV20-1 to TRBJ2-7; 9 bases agree with TRBD2. J was trimmed by 2 bases and V by 3 bases; bases with no gene match: 5. The CDR3 covers 14 residues. The V gene's germline CDR1 is DFQATT and CDR2 SNEGSKA (reference sequence). The CDR3 loop is CSARYLAGPYEQYF. CDR3 DNA sequence: TGCAGTGCTAGGTATCTAGCGGGACCCTACGAGCAGTACTTC.

This clonotype was detected a few times. The chain combines TRBV25-1 with TRBJ2-1, with 9 bases aligning to TRBD2. Germline values: CDR1 MGHDK, CDR2 SYGVNS. The CDR3 is 13 residues long. After removal of 7 bases from V and 9 bases from J, the junction contained 7 bases not matched to a gene. CDR3 region: CASIRAGGFEQFF. Here the CDR3 DNA reads TGTGCCAGCATCCGAGCGGGAGGATTTGAGCAGTTCTTC.

This clonotype was recorded a few times. V gene TRBV28 combines with J gene TRBJ2-7, with 11 positions matching TRBD2. Germline CDR1 MDHEN, CDR2 SYDVKM. This CDR3 contains 14 residues. The ends lost 6 bases at V and 6 bases at J; junction bases unmatched: 7. The CDR3 sequence is CASRIAGGPGEQYF. The CDR3 DNA reads as TGTGCCAGCAGGATAGCGGGAGGGCCTGGCGAGCAGTACTTC.

Ten or more counts support this clonotype. This CDR3 is missing its conserved last phenylalanine or tryptophan, likely due to a read error. The CDR3 DNA reads as TGTGCCAGCAGCCCCGGACTAGCGGGAGAAAAGCAGTACCTC. Its protein is CASSPGLAGEKQYL. This chain joins TRBV28 and TRBJ2-7; 13 bases are a match to TRBD2. The trim removed 6 bases at V and 8 bases at J, leaving 7 bases unmatched. The CDR3 extends over 14 amino acids. CDR1 is MDHEN and CDR2 is SYDVKM in the germline V gene.

The chain recombines TRBV20-1 with TRBJ1-1; 7 nucleotides align to TRBD1. The ends lost 5 bases at V and 0 bases at J; junction bases unmatched: 6. CDR1 DFQATT and CDR2 SNEGSKA come from the germline V gene (reference sequence). The CDR3 has 14 amino acids. CDR3 sequence reads: CSAEIQGMNTEAFF. For the CDR3, the DNA is TGCAGTGCTGAAATACAGGGGATGAACACTGAAGCTTTCTTT.

The rearrangement uses TRBV5-1 and TRBJ1-4; 7 nucleotides line up with TRBD1. CDR1 SGHRS and CDR2 YFSETQ come from the germline V gene. V trimming: 4 bases; J trimming: 8 bases; junction bases outside the gene matches: 8. The CDR3 consists of 14 residues. This CDR3 reads CASSPDRVVEKLFF. CDR3 DNA sequence: TGCGCCAGCAGCCCCGACAGGGTTGTCGAAAAACTGTTTTTT.

This clonotype was recorded a few times. V usage is TRBV12-3 or TRBV12-4 and J usage is TRBJ2-7, with 7 bases aligning to TRBD1. Losses at the gene ends were 5 bases for V and 2 bases for J; bases not matched to a gene: 12. The CDR3 contains 16 residues. The CDR3 protein is CASSRYLGDSPYEQYF. Written as DNA, the CDR3 is TGTGCCAGCAGTCGATATTTGGGGGACAGTCCCTACGAGCAGTACTTC.